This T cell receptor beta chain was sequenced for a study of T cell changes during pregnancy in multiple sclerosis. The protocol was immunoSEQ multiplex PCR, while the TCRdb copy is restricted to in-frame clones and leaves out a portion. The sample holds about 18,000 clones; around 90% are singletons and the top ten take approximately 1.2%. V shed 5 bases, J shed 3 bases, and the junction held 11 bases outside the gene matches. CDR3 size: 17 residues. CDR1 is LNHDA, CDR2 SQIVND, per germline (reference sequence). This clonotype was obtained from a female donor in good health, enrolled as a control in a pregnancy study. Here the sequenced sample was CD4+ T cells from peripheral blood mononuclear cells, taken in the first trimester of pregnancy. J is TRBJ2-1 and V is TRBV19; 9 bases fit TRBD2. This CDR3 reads CASSPISGSPRYNEQFF. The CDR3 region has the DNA TGTGCCAGTAGTCCGATTAGCGGGAGCCCTCGCTACAATGAGCAGTTCTTC.